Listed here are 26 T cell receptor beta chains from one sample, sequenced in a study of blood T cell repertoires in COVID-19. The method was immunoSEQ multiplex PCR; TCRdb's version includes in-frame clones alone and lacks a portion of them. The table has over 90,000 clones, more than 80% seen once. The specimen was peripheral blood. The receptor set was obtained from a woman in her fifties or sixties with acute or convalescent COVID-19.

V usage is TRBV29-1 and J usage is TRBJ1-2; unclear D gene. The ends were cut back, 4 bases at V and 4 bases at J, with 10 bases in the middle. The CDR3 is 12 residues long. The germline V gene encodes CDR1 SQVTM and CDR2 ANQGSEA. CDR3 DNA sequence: TGCAGCGTTGGGCATTCCCTCTATGGCTACACCTTC. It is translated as CSVGHSLYGYTF.

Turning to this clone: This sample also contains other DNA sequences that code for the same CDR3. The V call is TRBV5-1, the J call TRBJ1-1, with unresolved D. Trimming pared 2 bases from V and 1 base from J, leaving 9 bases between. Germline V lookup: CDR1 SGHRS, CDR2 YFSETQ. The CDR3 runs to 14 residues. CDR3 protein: CASSFGTANTEAFF. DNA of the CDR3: TGCGCCAGCAGCTTTGGAACAGCGAACACTGAAGCTTTCTTT.

The DNA for the CDR3 is TGTGCCAGCAGTTACTCCCAGGGGACTTCACCCCTCCACTTT. Protein sequence: CASSYSQGTSPLHF. This chain connects TRBV6-2 or TRBV6-3 to TRBJ1-6; a possible D gene is TRBD1 (6 bases). Trimming left V 0 bases short and J 9 bases short, with 9 bases between. The CDR3 extends over 14 amino acids. CDR1 is MNHEY and CDR2 is SVGEGT in the germline V gene.

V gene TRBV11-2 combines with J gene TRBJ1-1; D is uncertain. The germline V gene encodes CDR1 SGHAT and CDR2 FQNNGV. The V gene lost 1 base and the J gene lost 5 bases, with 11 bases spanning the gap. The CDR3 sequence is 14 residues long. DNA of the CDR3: TGTGCCAGCAGCTTAGGGCCAGTGATGACTGAAGCTTTCTTT. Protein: CASSLGPVMTEAFF.

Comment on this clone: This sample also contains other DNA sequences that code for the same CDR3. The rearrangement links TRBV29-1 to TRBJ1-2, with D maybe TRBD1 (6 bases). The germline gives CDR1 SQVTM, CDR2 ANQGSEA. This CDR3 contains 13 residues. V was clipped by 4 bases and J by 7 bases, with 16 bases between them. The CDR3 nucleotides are TGCAGCGTTGCCCAGACAGGAGGCACTGGCTACACCTTC. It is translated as CSVAQTGGTGYTF.

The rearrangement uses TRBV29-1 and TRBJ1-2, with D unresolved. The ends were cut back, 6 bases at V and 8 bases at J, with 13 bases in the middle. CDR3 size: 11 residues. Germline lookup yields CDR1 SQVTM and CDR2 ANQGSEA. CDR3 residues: CSVDGASGYTF. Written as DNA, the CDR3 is TGCAGCGTAGACGGCGCTAGCGGCTACACCTTC.

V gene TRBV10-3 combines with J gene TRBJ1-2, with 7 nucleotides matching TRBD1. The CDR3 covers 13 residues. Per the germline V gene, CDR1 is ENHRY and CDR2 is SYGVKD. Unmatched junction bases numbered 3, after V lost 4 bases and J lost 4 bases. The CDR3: CAISVGTAYGYTF. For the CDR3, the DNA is TGTGCCATCAGTGTGGGGACAGCCTATGGCTACACCTTC.

The CDR3 DNA sequence: TGTGCCAGCAGTTTACAGGGGGCTGCTAATGAAAAACTGTTTTTT. Residues: CASSLQGAANEKLFF. The rearrangement links TRBV25-1 to TRBJ1-4; 9 bases match TRBD1. Germline CDR1 MGHDK, CDR2 SYGVNS. The J segment lost 3 bases and the V segment lost 5 bases, leaving 4 bases of the junction unmatched. CDR3 length: 15 residues.

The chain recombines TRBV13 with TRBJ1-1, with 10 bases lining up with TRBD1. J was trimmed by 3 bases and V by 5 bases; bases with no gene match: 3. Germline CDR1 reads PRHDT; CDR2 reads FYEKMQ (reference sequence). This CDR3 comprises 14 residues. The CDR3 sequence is CASSMTGGYTEAFF. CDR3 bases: TGTGCCAGCAGCATGACAGGGGGCTACACTGAAGCTTTCTTT.

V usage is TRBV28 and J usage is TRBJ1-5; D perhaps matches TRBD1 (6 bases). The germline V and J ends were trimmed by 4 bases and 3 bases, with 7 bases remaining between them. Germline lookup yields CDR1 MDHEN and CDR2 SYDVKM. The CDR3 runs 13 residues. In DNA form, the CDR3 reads TGTGCCAGCAGTTGGGACACCAATCAGCCCCAGCATTTT. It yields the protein CASSWDTNQPQHF. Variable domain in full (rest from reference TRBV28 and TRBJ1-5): DVKVTQSSRYLVKRTGEKVFLECVQDMDHENMFWYRQDPGLGLRLIYFSYDVKMKEKGDIPEGYSVSREKKERFSLILESASTNQTSMYLCASSWDTNQPQHFGDGTRLSIL.

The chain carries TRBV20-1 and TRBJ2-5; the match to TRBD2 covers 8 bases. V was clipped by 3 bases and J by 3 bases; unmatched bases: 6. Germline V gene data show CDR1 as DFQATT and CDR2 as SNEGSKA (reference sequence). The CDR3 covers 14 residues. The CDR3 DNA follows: TGCAGTGCTAGTGACAGCGGGAGCAAAGAGACCCAGTACTTC. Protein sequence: CSASDSGSKETQYF.

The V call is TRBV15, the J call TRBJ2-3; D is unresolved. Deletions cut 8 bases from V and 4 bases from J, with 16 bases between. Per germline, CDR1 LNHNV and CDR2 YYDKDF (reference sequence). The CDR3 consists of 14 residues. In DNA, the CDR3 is TGTGCCACCCGCCCTTTACGTACATCAGATACGCAGTATTTT. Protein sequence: CATRPLRTSDTQYF.

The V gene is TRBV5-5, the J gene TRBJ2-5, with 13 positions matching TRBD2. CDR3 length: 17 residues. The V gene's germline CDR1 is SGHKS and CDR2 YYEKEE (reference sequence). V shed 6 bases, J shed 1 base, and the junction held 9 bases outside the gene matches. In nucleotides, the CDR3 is TGTGCCAGCAACCTCGGGACTAGCGGGGCCATCCAAGAGACCCAGTACTTC. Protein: CASNLGTSGAIQETQYF.

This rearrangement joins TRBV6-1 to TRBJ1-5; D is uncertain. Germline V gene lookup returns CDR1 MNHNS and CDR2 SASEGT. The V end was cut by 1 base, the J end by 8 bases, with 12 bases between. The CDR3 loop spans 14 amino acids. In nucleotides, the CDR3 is TGTGCCAGCAGTGAAGGGTCTGGGAGAGAGCCCCAGCATTTT. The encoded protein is CASSEGSGREPQHF.

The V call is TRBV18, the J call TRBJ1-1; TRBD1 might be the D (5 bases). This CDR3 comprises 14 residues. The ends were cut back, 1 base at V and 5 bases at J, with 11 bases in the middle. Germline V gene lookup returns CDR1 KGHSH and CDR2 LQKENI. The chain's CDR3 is CASSPQGSETEAFF. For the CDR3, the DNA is TGTGCCAGCTCACCACAGGGGTCGGAAACTGAAGCTTTCTTT.

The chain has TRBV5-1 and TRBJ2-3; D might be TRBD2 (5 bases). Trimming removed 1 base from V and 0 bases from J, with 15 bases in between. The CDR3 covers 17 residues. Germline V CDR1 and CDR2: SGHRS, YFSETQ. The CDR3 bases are TGCGCCAGCAGCTTGCCAAAGCGGATAACTAGCACAGATACGCAGTATTTT. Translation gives CASSLPKRITSTDTQYF.

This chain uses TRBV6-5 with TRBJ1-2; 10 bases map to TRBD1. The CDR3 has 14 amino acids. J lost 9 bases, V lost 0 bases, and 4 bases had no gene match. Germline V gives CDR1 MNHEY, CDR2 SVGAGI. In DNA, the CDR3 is TGTGCCAGCAGTTACTCGAGGACAGGGGGTAGCTACACCTTC. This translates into CASSYSRTGGSYTF.

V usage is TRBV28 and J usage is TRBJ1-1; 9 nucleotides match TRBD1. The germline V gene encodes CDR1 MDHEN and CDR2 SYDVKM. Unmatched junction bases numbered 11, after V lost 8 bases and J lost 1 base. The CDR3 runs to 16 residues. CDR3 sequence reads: CASHLPPGQGNTEAFF. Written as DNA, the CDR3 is TGTGCCAGCCACCTTCCCCCGGGACAGGGGAACACTGAAGCTTTCTTT. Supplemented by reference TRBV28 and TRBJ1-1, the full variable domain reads DVKVTQSSRYLVKRTGEKVFLECVQDMDHENMFWYRQDPGLGLRLIYFSYDVKMKEKGDIPEGYSVSREKKERFSLILESASTNQTSMYLCASHLPPGQGNTEAFFGQGTRLTVV.

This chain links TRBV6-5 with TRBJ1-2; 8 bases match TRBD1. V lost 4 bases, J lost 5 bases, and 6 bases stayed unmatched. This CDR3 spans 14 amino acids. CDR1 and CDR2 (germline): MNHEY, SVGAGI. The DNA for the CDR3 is TGTGCCAGCAGTTTCTCCGGGACAGGATATGGCTACACCTTC. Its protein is CASSFSGTGYGYTF.

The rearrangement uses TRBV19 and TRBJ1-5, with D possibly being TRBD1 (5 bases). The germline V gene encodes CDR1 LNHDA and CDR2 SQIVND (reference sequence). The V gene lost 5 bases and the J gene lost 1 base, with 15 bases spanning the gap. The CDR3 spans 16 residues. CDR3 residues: CASSPLTGISNQPQHF. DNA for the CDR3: TGTGCCAGTAGTCCTCTTACAGGTATCAGCAATCAGCCCCAGCATTTT.

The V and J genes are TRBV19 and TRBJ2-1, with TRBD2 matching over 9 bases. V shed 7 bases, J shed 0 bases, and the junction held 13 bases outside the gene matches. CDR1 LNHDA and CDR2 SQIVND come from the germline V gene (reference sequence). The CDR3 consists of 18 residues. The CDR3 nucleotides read TGTGCCAGTAACGATCCGGGACTAGCACCCAGCTCCTACAATGAGCAGTTCTTC. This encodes CASNDPGLAPSSYNEQFF.

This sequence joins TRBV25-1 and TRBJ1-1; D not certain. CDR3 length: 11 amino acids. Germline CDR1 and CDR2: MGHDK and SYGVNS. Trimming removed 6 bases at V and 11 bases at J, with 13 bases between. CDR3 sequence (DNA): TGTGCCAGCAGCCAAGGCATCGGGGCTTTCTTT. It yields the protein CASSQGIGAFF.

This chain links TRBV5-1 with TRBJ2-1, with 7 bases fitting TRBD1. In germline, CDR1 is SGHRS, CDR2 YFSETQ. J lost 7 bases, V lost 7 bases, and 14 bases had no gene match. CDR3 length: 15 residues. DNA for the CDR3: TGCGCCAGCTTCGCCGAGACAGGGCTGAGAAATGAGCAGTTCTTC. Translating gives CASFAETGLRNEQFF. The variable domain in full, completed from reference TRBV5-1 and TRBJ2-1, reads KAGVTQTPRYLIKTRGQQVTLSCSPISGHRSVSWYQQTPGQGLQFLFEYFSETQRNKGNFPGRFSGRQFSNSRSEMNVSTLELGDSALYLCASFAETGLRNEQFFGPGTRLTVL.

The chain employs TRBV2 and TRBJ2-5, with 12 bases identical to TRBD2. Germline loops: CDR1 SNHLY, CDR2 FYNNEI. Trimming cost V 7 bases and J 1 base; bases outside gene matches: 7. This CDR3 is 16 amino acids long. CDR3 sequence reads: CASKGPGLAGQETQYF. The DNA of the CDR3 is TGTGCCAGCAAAGGGCCGGGACTAGCGGGCCAAGAGACCCAGTACTTC.

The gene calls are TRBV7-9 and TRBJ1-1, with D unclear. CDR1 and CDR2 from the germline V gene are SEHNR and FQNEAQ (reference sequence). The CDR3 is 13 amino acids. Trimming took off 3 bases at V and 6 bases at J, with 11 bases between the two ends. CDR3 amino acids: CASSLAGSPEAFF. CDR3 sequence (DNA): TGTGCCAGCAGCTTGGCCGGGTCCCCTGAAGCTTTCTTT.

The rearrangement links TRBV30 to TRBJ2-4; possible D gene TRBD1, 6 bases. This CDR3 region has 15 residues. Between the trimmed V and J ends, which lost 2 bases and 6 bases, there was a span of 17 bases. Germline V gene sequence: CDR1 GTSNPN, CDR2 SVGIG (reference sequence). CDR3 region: CAWSPRVRGSNIQYF. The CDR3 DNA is TGTGCCTGGAGTCCCCGGGTCAGGGGATCAAACATTCAGTACTTC.